This T cell receptor (beta chain) was profiled in a study of OX40 agonist ivuxolimab in advanced cancers. Study-wide background: Every 2 weeks, patients received ivuxolimab intravenously, dosed at 0.01 to 10 mg/kg.

The method was immunoSEQ multiplex PCR; TCRdb's version includes in-frame clones alone and lacks a portion of them. The table lists approximately 49,000 clones, around 85% of them singletons. Trimming removed 5 bases from V and 5 bases from J; junction bases left unmatched: 14. CDR1 is SGHAT, CDR2 FQNNGV, per germline. The CDR3 spans 16 residues. J is TRBJ1-1 and V is TRBV11-2; 7 bases match TRBD1. This receptor was identified in an adult with an advanced solid tumor such as melanoma, head and neck, liver or kidney cancer. The sample consisted of CD4+ or CD8+ T cells sorted from blood, taken in a trial of the OX40 agonist ivuxolimab. CDR3 sequence (DNA): TGTGCCAGCAGCCACCACCCCGGGACAGCTAGAACTGAAGCTTTCTTT. It encodes CASSHHPGTARTEAFF.